This is a list of T cell receptor beta chains from one sample in a study of early T cells in non-severe SARS-CoV-2 infection. TCRdb re-called the 5' RACE reads with MiXCR, one entry per CDR3 protein. The table includes some 80,000 distinct CDR3 sequences, roughly 12% detected once. Sequenced: whole blood. Receptors were obtained from an adult who was a healthcare worker with PCR-confirmed SARS-CoV-2 infection or an uninfected control (not recorded which). CDR3s include the opening cysteine and the closing phenylalanine or tryptophan. The D gene is left open where the match is weak. The size field is filled for only some rows; it gives once, few, many or a size class.

NA,TRBJ2-1,TRBV5-4,many,TGTGCCAGCAGCTTGGTGGCCAGAGGTGAGCAGTTCTTC,CASSLVARGEQFF
TRBD1,TRBJ2-5,TRBV18,few,TGTGCCAGCTCACCACCCGGGACAGGGGGCCAAGAGACCCAGTACTTC,CASSPPGTGGQETQYF
TRBD1,TRBJ1-2,TRBV3-1,NA,TGTGCCAGCAGCCAAGATACCGACAGGGCCAACTATGGCTACACCTTC,CASSQDTDRANYGYTF
TRBD2,TRBJ2-3,TRBV7-3,NA,TGTGCCAGCAGCTTTCGAGTAGCGGGAGGGTTCTTCACAGATACGCAGTATTTT,CASSFRVAGGFFTDTQYF
NA,TRBJ2-7,TRBV28,few,TGTGCCAGCAGTGTTCCCTGGAGTTCCTACGAGCAGTACTTC,CASSVPWSSYEQYF
NA,TRBJ2-7,TRBV4-2,NA,TGTGCCAGCAGCCAATTATATACTGAGCAGTACTTC,CASSQLYTEQYF
NA,TRBJ1-6,TRBV28,NA,TGTGCCAGCCGAGTCGCAGGGCAGAATTCACCCCTCCACTTT,CASRVAGQNSPLHF
NA,TRBJ1-1,TRBV29-1,few,TGCAGCGTGGAGGGAGTAAGCACTGAAGCTTTCTTT,CSVEGVSTEAFF
TRBD2,TRBJ2-5,TRBV20-1,NA,TGCAGTGCTAGATTGGCTAGCGGGAGTATTCGGGAGACCCAGTACTTC,CSARLASGSIRETQYF
NA,TRBJ2-3,TRBV3-1,NA,TGTGCCAGCAGCCAGTTCCTCGGTGGAGATACGCAGTATTTT,CASSQFLGGDTQYF
TRBD2,TRBJ2-1,TRBV28,NA,TGTGCCAGCAGTTCCGGGACTACCAACAATGAGCAGTTCTTC,CASSSGTTNNEQFF
TRBD1,TRBJ1-5,TRBV28,NA,TGTGCCAGTCAGGGGGCTCGCAATCAGCCCCAGCATTTT,CASQGARNQPQHF
NA,TRBJ2-3,TRBV29-1,few,TGCAGCGTTAGCCTAGCCACCTACGGGGATACGCAGTATTTT,CSVSLATYGDTQYF
NA,TRBJ2-1,TRBV7-9,few,TGTGCCAGCAGCTTAGCCCATACAGGGAAGGAGCAGTTCTTC,CASSLAHTGKEQFF
TRBD2,TRBJ2-7,TRBV3-1,NA,TGTGCCAGCAGCCCGCCGGGACTAGCGTACTACGAGCAGTACTTC,CASSPPGLAYYEQYF
TRBD2,TRBJ2-7,TRBV4-1,NA,TGCGCCAGCAGCCAAGATGTGCAGGCTCTGCGCGGGGGGGACGAGCAGTACTTC,CASSQDVQALRGGDEQYF
NA,TRBJ2-1,TRBV7-2,many,TGTGCCAGCAGGAATTCAGTTGCTAATGAGCAGTTCTTC,CASRNSVANEQFF
NA,TRBJ2-4,TRBV11-2,many,TGTGCCAGCAGCCAGATTGACAGGGGACTAACCAAAAACATTCAGTACTTC,CASSQIDRGLTKNIQYF
TRBD1,TRBJ2-7,TRBV7-8,few,TGTGCCAGCAGCCCAAACAGGGGTAGAGCCGAGCAGTACTTC,CASSPNRGRAEQYF
TRBD1,TRBJ2-1,TRBV4-2,few,TGTGCCAGCAGCCAAGAAAACGGTCAGGGGGTCGGAAATGAGCAGTTCTTC,CASSQENGQGVGNEQFF
TRBD2,TRBJ2-1,TRBV7-9,NA,TGTGCCAGCAGCCCAACTAGCGGGGGAGGCAATGAGCAGTTCTTC,CASSPTSGGGNEQFF
NA,TRBJ1-1,TRBV28,few,TGTGCCAGCAGTTTGGAGGGAGGGAACACTGAAGCTTTCTTT,CASSLEGGNTEAFF
TRBD2,TRBJ2-1,TRBV20-1,many,TGCAGTGCCCCGAGGCTAGCGGGGTTAAATGAGCAGTTCTTC,CSAPRLAGLNEQFF
NA,TRBJ2-1,TRBV2,NA,TGTGCCAGCAGCAGGACACCCGGGTACAATGAGCAGTTCTTC,CASSRTPGYNEQFF
NA,TRBJ2-4,TRBV7-3,NA,TGTGCCAGCAGCTTTCCCGGACAGGGAGGGAACATTCAGTACTTC,CASSFPGQGGNIQYF
NA,TRBJ1-6,TRBV2,few,TGTGCCAGCAGATACCAGAGGGATTCACCCCTCCACTTT,CASRYQRDSPLHF
TRBD1,TRBJ2-7,TRBV7-2,few,TGTGCCAGCAGCTTAGGGGCAGGGGGCTCGTACGAGCAGTACTTC,CASSLGAGGSYEQYF
TRBD2,TRBJ2-1,TRBV5-4,NA,TGTGCACTCTCGGCTAGCGGGAGGGGCTCCTACAATGAGCAGTTCTTC,CALSASGRGSYNEQFF
NA,TRBJ2-3,TRBV28,many,TGTGCCAGCAGTAGTGGCGGTAGCACAGATACGCAGTATTTT,CASSSGGSTDTQYF
TRBD1,TRBJ1-4,TRBV5-1,many,TGCGCCAGCAGCGTGGGACAGGTTAATGAAAAACTGTTTTTT,CASSVGQVNEKLFF
NA,TRBJ2-2,TRBV5-1,few,TGCGCCAGCAGCTTGGACAGAGGGACCGGGGAGCTGTTTTTT,CASSLDRGTGELFF
TRBD1,TRBJ1-1,TRBV27,many,TGTGCCAGCAGTTATAGAGGGGGCATGAACACTGAAGCTTTCTTT,CASSYRGGMNTEAFF
NA,TRBJ1-1,TRBV20-1,few,TGCAGTGCTAGCCCCAGACGGGCGATGAACACTGAAGCTTTCTTT,CSASPRRAMNTEAFF
TRBD1,TRBJ2-5,TRBV28,many,TGTGCCAGCAGTGCCGCCGGGACAGGGGGTGAAGAGACCCAGTACTTC,CASSAAGTGGEETQYF
NA,TRBJ1-2,TRBV11-2,many,TGTGCCAGCAGCTTCCCAGGAGTTAACACCTTC,CASSFPGVNTF
TRBD1,TRBJ1-2,TRBV2,NA,TGTGCCAGCAGGGACAGGGGTGACTATGGCTACACCTTC,CASRDRGDYGYTF
NA,TRBJ1-4,TRBV29-1,NA,TGCAGCGCTAGGAGAGATCGGGGTGAAAAACTGTTTTTT,CSARRDRGEKLFF
TRBD2,TRBJ2-7,TRBV20-1,NA,TGCAGTGCCCCCACAGCGGGAGCATCCTACGAGCAGTACTTC,CSAPTAGASYEQYF
NA,TRBJ1-3,TRBV28,NA,TGTGCCAGCAGACCCTTCGTGGAGAGCTCTGGAAACACCATATATTTT,CASRPFVESSGNTIYF
TRBD1,TRBJ1-4,TRBV7-6,few,TGTGCCAGCAGCTCTACAGGGGATCGAGTAAAACTGTTTTTT,CASSSTGDRVKLFF
NA,TRBJ2-3,TRBV27,NA,TGTGCCAGCAGTTTTGGGGACACTACGCAGTATTTT,CASSFGDTTQYF
NA,TRBJ2-7,TRBV7-8,NA,TGTGCCAGCAGCTTAGCCCCGGAGACCTACTACGAGCAGTACTTC,CASSLAPETYYEQYF
TRBD1,TRBJ1-6,TRBV5-1,NA,TGCGCCAGCAGCTTGGCCGGGGACAGGGTCGTAACACCCCTCCACTTT,CASSLAGDRVVTPLHF